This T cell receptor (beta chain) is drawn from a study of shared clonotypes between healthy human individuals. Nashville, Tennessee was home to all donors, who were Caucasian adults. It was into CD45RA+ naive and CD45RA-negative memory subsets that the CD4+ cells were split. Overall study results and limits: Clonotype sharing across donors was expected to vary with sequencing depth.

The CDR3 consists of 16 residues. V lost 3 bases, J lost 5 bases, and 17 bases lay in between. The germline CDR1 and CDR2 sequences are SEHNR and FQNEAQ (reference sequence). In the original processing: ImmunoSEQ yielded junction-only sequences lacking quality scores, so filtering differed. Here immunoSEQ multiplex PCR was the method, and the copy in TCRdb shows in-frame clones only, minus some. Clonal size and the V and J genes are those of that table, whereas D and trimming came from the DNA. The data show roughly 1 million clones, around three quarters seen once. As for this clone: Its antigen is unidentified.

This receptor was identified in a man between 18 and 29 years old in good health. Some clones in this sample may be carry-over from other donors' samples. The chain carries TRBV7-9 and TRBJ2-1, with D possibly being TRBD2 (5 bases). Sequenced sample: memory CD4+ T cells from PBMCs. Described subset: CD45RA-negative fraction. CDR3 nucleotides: TGTGCCAGCAGCTTCCAACCCCGGGAACGCGACAATGAGCAGTTCTTC. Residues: CASSFQPRERDNEQFF.